This T cell receptor beta chain was captured by sequencing in a study of blood T cell repertoires in COVID-19. Repertoires were generated with immunoSEQ multiplex PCR, while TCRdb's copy carries only in-frame clones and drops some. The table shows 350,000 to 400,000 clones, with about nine tenths occurring only once. The germline V and J ends were trimmed by 10 bases and 0 bases, with 13 bases remaining between them. This CDR3 has 14 residues. Germline assignment: CDR1 SEHNR and CDR2 FQNEAQ (reference sequence). The receptor comes from a woman in her forties who had been exposed to COVID-19. The J gene is TRBJ2-1, the V gene TRBV7-9; D is undetermined. Sequencing was performed on PBMCs or T cells enriched from blood (not recorded which). CDR3 in DNA: TGTGCCACTCAGGAACTGAGCTCCTACAATGAGCAGTTCTTC. It specifies CATQELSSYNEQFF.